This T cell receptor (beta chain) came from a study of blood T cell repertoires in COVID-19. The wider study: Sources were T cells, B-cell-depleted T cells, or PBMCs; the material itself was cDNA or gDNA.

Original analysis: Estimates of nucleated cell counts were drawn from the amplification of reference gene primers. Some clones are missing from TCRdb's copy, which holds only in-frame ones; the method was immunoSEQ multiplex PCR. The V and J calls and clone size are taken from that table; D and trimming were inferred from the DNA. This repertoire shows approximately 300,000 clones, 85% to 90% found once; its top ten account for about 9.4%. Cohort assignment relied on participant-reported clinical history. After removal of 2 bases from V and 3 bases from J, the junction contained 4 bases not matched to a gene. The CDR3 has 15 amino acids. CDR1 LGHNA and CDR2 YNFKEQ come from the germline V gene.

The sequence was obtained from a woman in her twenties or thirties who had recovered from COVID-19. Sequenced input: PBMCs or T cells enriched from blood (not recorded which). The V call is TRBV4-2, the J call TRBJ1-1, with 9 bases that match TRBD1. CDR3 residues: CASSQPGQGHTEAFF. The DNA for the CDR3 is TGTGCCAGCAGCCAACCCGGACAGGGGCACACTGAAGCTTTCTTT.